This entry lists 11 T cell receptor beta chains sequenced from one sample in a study of tumor-infiltrating lymphocytes in primary liver carcinoma. DNA and RNA were both co-extracted from approximately 20-30 mg of bulk tissue that had not been sorted. The authors made TCR beta cDNA from 400 to 600 ng total RNA with a constant-region primer. ARM-PCR, slightly modified, supplied the TCR beta libraries through three nested multiplex PCR rounds. With TRBV1-TRBV30 forward primers and a C-beta reverse primer, the first two PCR rounds were run for around 10 cycles each. TCRdb processed the multiplex PCR reads anew with MiXCR; each CDR3 protein has one entry. This table holds 84,000 or so distinct CDR3 sequences, around 70% found once. Sequenced sample: liver tumor tissue from sampling region 1. Subset of the sample: tumor region T1, superior pole. The receptors stem from a man between 35 and 55 years old with primary liver carcinoma and hepatitis B virus infection.

This clonotype was recorded only once. One junction end disagrees with the germline gene, perhaps due to a read error. The V and J genes are TRBV4-1 and TRBJ2-7; D ambiguous. CDR1 is MGHRA, CDR2 YSYEKL, per germline. The CDR3 covers 14 residues. For the CDR3, the DNA is TGCGCCAGTAGCCAAGATATGGCGGTTATGGAGCAGTACTTC. It translates to CASSQDMAVMEQYF.

The chain has TRBV10-3 and TRBJ2-7; D is possibly TRBD2 (6 bases). Germline loops: CDR1 ENHRY, CDR2 SYGVKD. The CDR3 consists of 17 residues. V gave up 4 bases and J gave up 6 bases, with 25 bases separating them. CDR3 amino acids: CAISALPPRRGFGEQYF. The CDR3, as DNA: TGTGCCATCAGTGCCCTTCCCCCGAGACGGGGGTTTGGCGAGCAGTACTTC.

The sample holds a few counts of this clonotype. This may be a read error, as it is one base from a much larger clone. This rearrangement joins TRBV6-5 to TRBJ1-3; D remains unclear. The V and J ends lost 0 bases and 4 bases respectively, with 13 bases between them. This CDR3 contains 16 residues. Germline lookup yields CDR1 MNHEY and CDR2 SVGAGI. The CDR3 DNA reads TGTGCCAGCAGTTACTCTCTCGAGTTGGGCGGAAACACCATATATTTT. It encodes CASSYSLELGGNTIYF.

On this clonotype: Germline is not matched at one junction end, which may reflect a read error. The chain recombines TRBV6-1 with TRBJ1-1; 7 bases are a match to TRBD1. The CDR3 sequence is 12 residues long. Germline CDR1 and CDR2: MNHNS and SASEGT. CDR3 nucleotide sequence: TGTGCCACTTCAGGACAGGCACTCGAAGCTTGCTTT. Encoded protein: CATSGQALEACF.

Points on this clonotype: It is likely a read error, because the conserved phenylalanine at the end of the CDR3 is missing. The chain has TRBV5-5 and TRBJ2-5; D is possibly TRBD2 (6 bases). The germline CDR1 and CDR2 sequences are SGHKS and YYEKEE (reference sequence). The CDR3 sequence is 13 residues long. Deletions cut 0 bases from V and 6 bases from J, with 9 bases between. CDR3 sequence (DNA): TGTGCCAGCAGCTTGGCGGGAGAGAAGACCCAGTACCTC. Translating gives CASSLAGEKTQYL.

This clonotype was seen a single time. The genes are TRBV7-6 and TRBJ2-3; no firm D call. The V gene's germline CDR1 is SGHVS and CDR2 FNYEAQ. V shed 1 base and J shed 4 bases, with 9 bases lying between them. The CDR3 is 14 amino acids. DNA of the CDR3: TGTGCCAGCAGCTTAGGGGAACACGCAGATACGCAGTATTTT. Protein sequence: CASSLGEHADTQYF.

For this clonotype: Since no conserved phenylalanine or tryptophan closes the CDR3, a read error is the likely cause. The rearrangement joins TRBV19 to TRBJ1-1; tentatively, D is TRBD1 (6 bases). The germline V gene has CDR1 LNHDA and CDR2 SQIVND (reference sequence). V dropped 7 bases and J dropped 4 bases, with 10 bases sitting between them. The CDR3 covers 12 residues. This CDR3 reads CASNQGITEAFS. CDR3 nucleotides: TGTGCCAGTAATCAGGGGATCACTGAAGCTTTCTCT.

This clonotype was seen just once. Compared with germline, one end of the junction differs, possibly owing to a read error. The chain is built from TRBV2 and TRBJ2-6; possibly TRBD1 for D (5 bases). This CDR3 is 14 amino acids long. Germline loops: CDR1 SNHLY, CDR2 FYNNEI. CDR3 bases: TGTGCCAGCAGTGTCATCTCTGGGGCCAACGTCCTGTCTTTC. This gives the protein CASSVISGANVLSF.

Regarding this clonotype: This may be a read error: a much more frequent sequence differs by one nucleotide. The final CDR3 position lacks the conserved phenylalanine or tryptophan, pointing to a likely read error. The rearrangement joins TRBV5-1 to TRBJ2-2; TRBD1 might be the D (6 bases). Germline lookup yields CDR1 SGHRS and CDR2 YFSETQ. V lost 0 bases, J lost 0 bases, and 15 bases lay in between. The CDR3 covers 18 residues. The CDR3 here is CASSLVYRADPNTGELFV. The CDR3, as DNA: TGCGCCAGCAGCTTGGTATACAGGGCCGATCCGAACACCGGGGAGCTGTTTGTT.

On this clonotype: One end of the junction fails to match germline, which may point to a read error. This chain joins TRBV12-3 or TRBV12-4 and TRBJ2-2; the D is unclear. This CDR3 has 14 amino acids. CDR3: CVSSLLGNTGELFF. In DNA, the CDR3 is TGCGTCAGCAGTTTACTTGGAAACACCGGGGAGCTGTTTTTT.

Comments on this clonotype: The junction does not match germline at one end; this may be a read error. The CDR3 region has the DNA TGTGTCAGCAGTTCGGACATCCGCCAAGAGACCCAGTACTTC. Its translation is CVSSSDIRQETQYF. The rearrangement joins TRBV6-6 to TRBJ2-5; weak D call: TRBD1 (5 bases). Germline-derived CDR1 and CDR2 are MNHNY and SVGAGI (reference sequence). This CDR3 contains 14 residues.